The 16 T cell receptor beta chains listed next were all sequenced from one sample in a study of early T cells in non-severe SARS-CoV-2 infection. MiXCR, run by TCRdb on the 5' RACE reads, gives a single entry per CDR3 protein. Here the sample spans 65,000 to 85,000 distinct CDR3 sequences, around 13% being singletons. What was sequenced was whole blood. The receptors shown here come from an adult who was a healthcare worker with PCR-confirmed SARS-CoV-2 infection or an uninfected control (not recorded which).

There are a few counts of this clonotype. This sequence joins TRBV18 and TRBJ1-3, with D perhaps matching TRBD1 (5 bases). The V end lost 1 base, the J end lost 0 bases, and 10 bases lay between the germline ends. Germline assignment: CDR1 KGHSH and CDR2 LQKENI. This CDR3 comprises 16 residues. CDR3 DNA sequence: TGTGCCAGCTCACCACTCAACGGGGGCTCTGGAAACACCATATATTTT. Translating it yields CASSPLNGGSGNTIYF.

CDR3 loop: CASKGEQYF. The CDR3 nucleotides are TGCGCCAGCAAAGGCGAGCAGTACTTC. This chain uses TRBV5-1 with TRBJ2-7; no definite D call. V was clipped by 6 bases and J by 6 bases, with 4 bases between them. The CDR3 is 9 residues long. CDR1 and CDR2 from the germline V gene are SGHRS and YFSETQ.

This clonotype was found a few times. This chain uses TRBV7-2 with TRBJ2-2, with a tentative D call TRBD2 (5 bases). CDR1 and CDR2 from the germline V gene are SGHTA and FQGNSA. Trimming took 5 bases from V and 5 from J, leaving 15 bases between them. The length of the CDR3 is 15 residues. The CDR3 loop is CASSPSMGETGELFF. CDR3 DNA sequence: TGTGCCAGCAGCCCTAGTATGGGAGAAACCGGGGAGCTGTTTTTT.

In its sample, this clonotype was seen many times. The rearrangement joins TRBV5-1 to TRBJ1-1, with a possible D match to TRBD1 (5 bases). The CDR3 is made up of 16 amino acids. The V end lost 2 bases, the J end lost 5 bases, and 19 bases lay between the germline ends. CDR1 is SGHRS, CDR2 YFSETQ, per germline. The CDR3 loop is CASSFPGRALGTEAFF. The DNA of the CDR3 is TGCGCCAGCAGCTTCCCGGGACGGGCACTCGGAACTGAAGCTTTCTTT.

This clonotype has at least ten counts. The chain carries TRBV24-1 and TRBJ2-2, with TRBD2 matching 11 bases. This CDR3 has 17 amino acids. V lost 0 bases, J lost 4 bases, and 3 bases stayed unmatched. Germline V gene data show CDR1 as KGHDR and CDR2 as SFDVKD. CDR3: CATSDLTSGRLTGELFF. The CDR3 DNA sequence: TGTGCCACCAGTGATTTGACTAGCGGGAGACTCACCGGGGAGCTGTTTTTT.

This clonotype was seen at least ten times. The chain carries TRBV18 and TRBJ2-3; D remains ambiguous. Deletions cut 3 bases from V and 0 bases from J, with 7 bases between. This CDR3 contains 14 residues. Germline loops: CDR1 KGHSH, CDR2 LQKENI. The CDR3 sequence is CASSPPSSTDTQYF. CDR3 bases: TGTGCCAGCTCACCGCCCTCTAGCACAGATACGCAGTATTTT.

V gene TRBV20-1 combines with J gene TRBJ2-4; D not resolved. CDR1 is DFQATT, CDR2 SNEGSKA, per germline (reference sequence). The CDR3 is 13 amino acids. In nucleotides, the CDR3 is TGCCCCGCTTTTTCGACGGCCAAAAACATTCAGTACTTC. It codes for CPAFSTAKNIQYF.

This chain uses TRBV6-2 or TRBV6-3 with TRBJ1-6; D is possibly TRBD1 (5 bases). The CDR3 spans 15 residues. Germline CDR1 MNHEY, CDR2 SVGEGT. Trimming took off 2 bases at V and 7 bases at J, with 12 bases between the two ends. CDR3 residues: CASSYLAGTNSPLHF. DNA for the CDR3: TGTGCCAGCAGTTACCTAGCAGGGACCAATTCACCCCTCCACTTT.

V usage is TRBV2 and J usage is TRBJ2-3, with a tentative D call TRBD2 (6 bases). The CDR3 contains 14 residues. The V gene's germline CDR1 is SNHLY and CDR2 FYNNEI. V lost 5 bases to trimming and J lost 8 bases, with 17 bases between them. The CDR3 region is CASSIAVPQVTQYF. The DNA of the CDR3 is TGTGCCAGCAGTATAGCGGTGCCGCAGGTTACGCAGTATTTT.

This chain connects TRBV12-3 or TRBV12-4 to TRBJ1-1, with no clear D. With 7 bases removed from V and 6 bases from J, the gap between germline ends came to 18 bases. The CDR3 loop spans 14 amino acids. CDR3 sequence reads: CASTTGLGYPEAFF. Here the CDR3 DNA reads TGTGCCAGCACCACCGGACTAGGTTACCCTGAAGCTTTCTTT.

This chain joins TRBV15 and TRBJ2-4; D assignment may be TRBD1 or TRBD2 (5 bases each). Trimming left V 1 base short and J 0 bases short, with 13 bases between. The CDR3 is 17 amino acids. Germline CDR1 and CDR2: LNHNV and YYDKDF (reference sequence). The CDR3 nucleotides read TGTGCCACCAGCAGAGGGGGGAATGTACTAGCCAAAAACATTCAGTACTTC. Protein sequence: CATSRGGNVLAKNIQYF.

The chain is built from TRBV7-9 and TRBJ2-3; unclear D gene. There are 14 residues in the CDR3. Germline loops: CDR1 SEHNR, CDR2 FQNEAQ (reference sequence). The ends were cut back, 6 bases at V and 2 bases at J, with 12 bases in the middle. The CDR3 coding sequence is TGTGCCAGCAGTGTTACAAGACACACAGATACGCAGTATTTT. Its protein product is CASSVTRHTDTQYF.

The chain links TRBV7-6 to TRBJ2-1, with 7 bases that match TRBD2. The CDR3 is made up of 15 amino acids. Germline V gene lookup returns CDR1 SGHVS and CDR2 FNYEAQ. The V and J ends lost 3 bases and 3 bases, in that order; junction bases with no gene match: 5. The DNA for the CDR3 is TGTGCCAGCAGCTTCAAGGCGGGAGTCTACAATGAGCAGTTCTTC. Amino acid sequence: CASSFKAGVYNEQFF.

This clonotype occurred a few times. The rearrangement joins TRBV27 to TRBJ1-5; 8 positions match TRBD1. The CDR3 totals 18 residues. Germline trimming cut 2 bases from V and 6 bases from J; bases unmatched to any gene: 15. Germline V gene data show CDR1 as MNHEY and CDR2 as SMNVEV (reference sequence). The CDR3 loop reads CASSLKNQGAKSIQPQHF. Here the CDR3 DNA reads TGTGCCAGCAGTTTAAAAAATCAGGGGGCAAAATCGATTCAGCCCCAGCATTTT.

The chain joins TRBV28 to TRBJ2-1, with TRBD2 identical over 8 bases. The trim removed 5 bases at V and 5 bases at J, leaving 11 bases unmatched. The length of the CDR3 is 16 residues. Germline values: CDR1 MDHEN, CDR2 SYDVKM. The CDR3 is CASSPPPGTRHNEQFF. CDR3 in DNA: TGTGCCAGCAGTCCGCCTCCCGGGACTAGACACAATGAGCAGTTCTTC. Filled out from reference TRBV28 and TRBJ2-1, the complete variable domain reads DVKVTQSSRYLVKRTGEKVFLECVQDMDHENMFWYRQDPGLGLRLIYFSYDVKMKEKGDIPEGYSVSREKKERFSLILESASTNQTSMYLCASSPPPGTRHNEQFFGPGTRLTVL.

This clonotype was seen ten or more times. The chain uses TRBV6-2 or TRBV6-3 and TRBJ1-2; maybe TRBD1 (5 bases). V shed 6 bases and J shed 6 bases, with 8 bases lying between them. This CDR3 is built from 11 residues. CDR1 and CDR2 from the germline V gene are MNHEY and SVGEGT. The CDR3 here is CASRRGNGYTF. The DNA for the CDR3 is TGTGCCAGCAGGCGGGGCAATGGCTACACCTTC.